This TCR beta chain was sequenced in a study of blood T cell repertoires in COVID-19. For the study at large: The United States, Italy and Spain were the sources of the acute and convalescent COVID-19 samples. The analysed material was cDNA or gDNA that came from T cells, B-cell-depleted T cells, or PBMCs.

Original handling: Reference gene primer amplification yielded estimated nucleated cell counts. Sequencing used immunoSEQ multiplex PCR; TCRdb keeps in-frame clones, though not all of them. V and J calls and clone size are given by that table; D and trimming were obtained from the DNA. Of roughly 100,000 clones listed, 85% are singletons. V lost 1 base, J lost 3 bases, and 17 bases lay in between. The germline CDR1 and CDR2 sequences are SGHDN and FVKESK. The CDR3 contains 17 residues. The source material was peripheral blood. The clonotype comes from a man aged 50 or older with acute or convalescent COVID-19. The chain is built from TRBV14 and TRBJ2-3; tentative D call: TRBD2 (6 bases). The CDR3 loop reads CASSQGREPRGTDTQYF. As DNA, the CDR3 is TGTGCCAGCAGCCAAGGCAGGGAACCACGGGGGACAGATACGCAGTATTTT.